The 32 T cell receptor beta chains presented below share a single source sample, sequenced in a study of identifying expanded T cells in peripheral blood. The protocol was immunoSEQ multiplex PCR, while the TCRdb copy is restricted to in-frame clones and leaves out a portion. The table has about 84,000 clones, approximately 83% seen once. The material sequenced was blood. These receptors originate from a person between 18 and 75 years old in good health.

This sequence joins TRBV6-5 and TRBJ1-3, with TRBD1 matching over 8 bases. The J segment lost 3 bases and the V segment lost 10 bases, leaving 5 bases of the junction unmatched. Germline V gene sequence: CDR1 MNHEY, CDR2 SVGAGI. The CDR3 extends over 13 amino acids. This chain's CDR3 is CAIQGARGNTIYF. CDR3 sequence (DNA): TGTGCCATCCAGGGGGCGCGTGGAAACACCATATATTTT.

The chain recombines TRBV25-1 with TRBJ1-1; 10 positions agree with TRBD1. V gave up 1 base and J gave up 4 bases; unmatched junction bases: 0. Germline CDR1 is MGHDK and CDR2 is SYGVNS. The CDR3 has 14 amino acids. CDR3 coding DNA: TGTGCCAGCAGTGAATGGACAGGGGGCACTGAAGCTTTCTTT. It yields the protein CASSEWTGGTEAFF.

This chain joins TRBV6-5 and TRBJ1-1; 8 bases are shared with TRBD1. The ends lost 5 bases at V and 8 bases at J; junction bases unmatched: 1. CDR3 length: 11 residues. The germline gives CDR1 MNHEY, CDR2 SVGAGI. The chain's CDR3 is CASSRTGEAFF. DNA for the CDR3: TGTGCCAGCAGTAGGACAGGGGAAGCTTTCTTT.

This sequence joins TRBV10-3 and TRBJ2-7; D might be TRBD1 (5 bases). Looked up from germline, CDR1 is ENHRY and CDR2 is SYGVKD. V dropped 1 base and J dropped 0 bases, with 10 bases sitting between them. CDR3 length: 15 residues. CDR3 nucleotide sequence: TGTGCCATCAGTGAGTTTGAAGGGGCCTCCTACGAGCAGTACTTC. Amino acids: CAISEFEGASYEQYF.

This clone was seen a handful of times. This chain links TRBV27 with TRBJ2-1; tentatively, D is TRBD2 (6 bases). V lost 2 bases and J lost 1, with 6 bases in between. This CDR3 is 14 amino acids long. Germline V gene lookup returns CDR1 MNHEY and CDR2 SMNVEV (reference sequence). CDR3 bases: TGTGCCAGCAGTTTAGGGGGGTCCTACAATGAGCAGTTCTTC. This codes for CASSLGGSYNEQFF.

The V gene is TRBV7-9, the J gene TRBJ2-4; D is unresolved. CDR1 SEHNR and CDR2 FQNEAQ come from the germline V gene (reference sequence). This CDR3 contains 15 residues. V lost 5 bases and J 0 bases, leaving 11 bases between the germline ends. CDR3 coding DNA: TGTGCCAGCAGCCAAACGGCAGTAGCCAAAAACATTCAGTACTTC. This gives the protein CASSQTAVAKNIQYF.

This chain joins TRBV2 and TRBJ1-1; possible D gene TRBD1, 6 bases. CDR1 is SNHLY and CDR2 is FYNNEI in the germline V gene. The length of the CDR3 is 14 residues. V shed 7 bases and J shed 4 bases, with 16 bases lying between them. CDR3 sequence: CASNGGEWVTEAFF. CDR3 nucleotide sequence: TGTGCCAGCAACGGGGGCGAGTGGGTCACTGAAGCTTTCTTT.

V is TRBV11-3 and J is TRBJ1-1; unclear D gene. V dropped 2 bases and J dropped 2 bases, with 9 bases sitting between them. This CDR3 is 14 amino acids long. The germline CDR1 and CDR2 sequences are SGHNT and YENEEA. The CDR3 coding sequence is TGTGCCAGCAGCTTAAGGGTGACCAACACTGAAGCTTTCTTT. Translating it yields CASSLRVTNTEAFF.

The V call is TRBV6-5, the J call TRBJ1-4, with D possibly matching TRBD1 (5 bases). CDR1 is MNHEY and CDR2 is SVGAGI in the germline V gene. The V gene lost 4 bases and the J gene lost 5 bases, with 14 bases spanning the gap. The CDR3 is made up of 15 amino acids. This CDR3 reads CASSSGGVLNEKLFF. DNA of the CDR3: TGTGCCAGCAGTTCCGGGGGGGTCCTAAATGAAAAACTGTTTTTT.

The chain recombines TRBV5-6 with TRBJ1-2; TRBD1 agrees at 7 bases. The V and J ends lost 3 bases and 8 bases, in that order; junction bases with no gene match: 7. Per the germline V gene, CDR1 is SGHDT and CDR2 is YYEEEE. The CDR3 totals 13 residues. The CDR3 DNA reads TGTGCCAGCAGCTCCCGGGACAGAGGGGGCTACACCTTC. It specifies CASSSRDRGGYTF.

The gene calls are TRBV29-1 and TRBJ1-5; 7 nucleotides line up with TRBD1. Germline V gene lookup returns CDR1 SQVTM and CDR2 ANQGSEA. The V gene end was trimmed by 3 bases and the J gene end by 4 bases; junction bases not matched to a gene: 0. The CDR3 is 12 residues long. In DNA form, the CDR3 reads TGCAGCGTTGAGACAGGGAATCAGCCCCAGCATTTT. Translating it yields CSVETGNQPQHF.

This clone was recorded once. In DNA form, the CDR3 reads TGTGCCAGCAGCTTAGGGGCAGTATCATCCTACAATGAGCAGTTCTTC. Encoded protein: CASSLGAVSSYNEQFF. This chain uses TRBV7-2 with TRBJ2-1; D is uncertain. V was trimmed by 1 base and J by 1 base, leaving 11 bases between them. The CDR3 is 16 amino acids. Germline V gene sequence: CDR1 SGHTA, CDR2 FQGNSA.

The chain couples TRBV7-2 to TRBJ1-5; TRBD1 might be the D (6 bases). The CDR3 contains 14 residues. The V end was cut by 5 bases, the J end by 3 bases, with 11 bases between. Germline V gene data show CDR1 as SGHTA and CDR2 as FQGNSA. The CDR3 reads CASSPQGSNQPQHF. CDR3 nucleotides: TGTGCCAGCAGCCCACAGGGTTCCAATCAGCCCCAGCATTTT. Complete variable domain (other parts from reference TRBV7-2 and TRBJ1-5): GAGVSQSPSNKVTEKGKDVELRCDPISGHTALYWYRQSLGQGLEFLIYFQGNSAPDKSGLPSDRFSAERTGGSVSTLTIQRTQQEDSAVYLCASSPQGSNQPQHFGDGTRLSIL.

This clone has just a few counts. The chain recombines TRBV5-1 with TRBJ2-5; no firm D call. The CDR3 is 15 residues long. Per germline, CDR1 SGHRS and CDR2 YFSETQ. Trimming took 3 bases from V and 4 from J, leaving 16 bases between them. The CDR3 here is CASSSIHVPVETQYF. In nucleotides, the CDR3 is TGCGCCAGCAGCTCAATACACGTCCCTGTAGAGACCCAGTACTTC.

This clone appeared once. The rearrangement links TRBV30 to TRBJ1-1, with D unresolved. Germline V gene sequence: CDR1 GTSNPN, CDR2 SVGIG (reference sequence). The CDR3 covers 14 residues. V was trimmed by 3 bases and J by 2 bases, leaving 13 bases between them. The CDR3 DNA follows: TGTGCCTGGAGAGTGACCGAGACTAACACTGAAGCTTTCTTT. Protein: CAWRVTETNTEAFF.

On this clone itself: A junction boundary mismatches the germline segment, possibly from a read error. The chain recombines TRBV7-2 with TRBJ1-5, with no clear D. Germline V gene data show CDR1 as SGHTA and CDR2 as FQGNSA. This CDR3 spans 13 amino acids. CDR3 sequence reads: CASSRYQYQHQHF. CDR3 nucleotide sequence: TGTGCCAGCAGCCGTTACCAGTATCAGCACCAGCATTTT.

The chain carries TRBV6-5 and TRBJ2-3; D gene ambiguous. The V gene lost 5 bases and the J gene lost 5 bases, with 11 bases spanning the gap. CDR1 is MNHEY and CDR2 is SVGAGI in the germline V gene. The CDR3 consists of 13 residues. The CDR3 here is CASSRTIIDTQYF. The CDR3 DNA reads as TGTGCCAGCAGTCGGACGATTATAGATACGCAGTATTTT.

The J gene is TRBJ1-2, the V gene TRBV29-1, with D possibly matching TRBD1 (6 bases). From germline, CDR1 is SQVTM and CDR2 ANQGSEA. CDR3 length equals 13 residues. Trimming stripped 1 base from V and 5 bases from J, with 11 bases between. The CDR3 loop reads CSVEGGGLYGYTF. CDR3 in DNA: TGCAGCGTTGAAGGTGGGGGGCTTTATGGCTACACCTTC.

This chain connects TRBV14 to TRBJ1-2; possibly TRBD1 for D (5 bases). Germline values: CDR1 SGHDN, CDR2 FVKESK. The ends were cut back, 6 bases at V and 7 bases at J, with 15 bases in the middle. The CDR3 sequence is 13 residues long. CDR3 nucleotide sequence: TGTGCCAGCAGTCTAGACAGTATCTTTGGCTACACCTTC. It is translated as CASSLDSIFGYTF. Full variable domain (rest looked up from reference TRBV14 and TRBJ1-2): EAGVTQFPSHSVIEKGQTVTLRCDPISGHDNLYWYRRVMGKEIKFLLHFVKESKQDESGMPNNRFLAERTGGTYSTLKVQPAELEDSGVYFCASSLDSIFGYTFGSGTRLTVV.

The J gene is TRBJ1-2, the V gene TRBV5-6; weak D call: TRBD1 (5 bases). The ends were cut back, 4 bases at V and 5 bases at J, with 9 bases in the middle. The CDR3 contains 12 residues. From germline, CDR1 is SGHDT and CDR2 YYEEEE. The CDR3 DNA reads TGTGCCAGCAGCCCAGGGACTTATGGCTACACCTTC. The encoded protein is CASSPGTYGYTF.

V usage is TRBV5-1 and J usage is TRBJ2-7; the match to TRBD1 covers 7 bases. V dropped 3 bases and J dropped 2; count of bases not matched to a gene: 5. Germline CDR1 SGHRS, CDR2 YFSETQ. The CDR3 contains 14 residues. CDR3 in amino acids: CASSSGTAAYEQYF. The CDR3 DNA sequence: TGCGCCAGCAGCTCCGGGACAGCGGCCTACGAGCAGTACTTC.

This clone was counted many times. The junction departs from germline at one end; a sequencing error may be responsible. This chain joins TRBV2 and TRBJ1-2; D is possibly TRBD1 (6 bases). The CDR3 sequence is 14 residues long. Per germline, CDR1 SNHLY and CDR2 FYNNEI. The CDR3 DNA reads TGTGCCAGCAGAGAAGCGGGACAAGGCCTCGGCTACACCTTC. It specifies CASREAGQGLGYTF.

This clone was counted only a few times. The V gene is TRBV7-9, the J gene TRBJ2-7; no clear D gene. CDR1 is SEHNR, CDR2 FQNEAQ, per germline (reference sequence). This CDR3 comprises 11 residues. V dropped 9 bases and J dropped 0 bases, with 6 bases sitting between them. Here the CDR3 reads CASTASYEQYF. CDR3 coding DNA: TGTGCCAGTACAGCCTCCTACGAGCAGTACTTC.

The chain uses TRBV29-1 and TRBJ2-1; unclear D gene. With 5 bases removed from V and 5 bases from J, the gap between germline ends came to 10 bases. Germline CDR1 is SQVTM and CDR2 is ANQGSEA. The CDR3 is made up of 12 amino acids. CDR3 nucleotides: TGCAGCGTTTACTCTCTTGACAATGAGCAGTTCTTC. Translation: CSVYSLDNEQFF.

The genes are TRBV19 and TRBJ2-7, with 7 bases fitting TRBD1. The CDR3 is 14 amino acids. After removal of 2 bases from V and 0 bases from J, the junction contained 1 base not matched to a gene. The germline gives CDR1 LNHDA, CDR2 SQIVND (reference sequence). CDR3 coding DNA: TGTGCCAGTAGTATAAGACAGGGCTCCTACGAGCAGTACTTC. Amino acid sequence: CASSIRQGSYEQYF.

The V and J genes are TRBV10-3 and TRBJ1-2, with a tentative D call TRBD1 (6 bases). V was trimmed by 6 bases and J by 4 bases, leaving 15 bases between them. Germline CDR1 and CDR2: ENHRY and SYGVKD. This CDR3 contains 14 residues. The CDR3 nucleotides read TGTGCCATCAGGGGGGACATGATGATCTATGGCTACACCTTC. Its protein is CAIRGDMMIYGYTF.

The J gene is TRBJ2-7, the V gene TRBV5-8; D gene ambiguous. The CDR3 sequence is 11 residues long. V lost 4 bases to trimming and J lost 9 bases, with 11 bases between them. In germline, CDR1 is SGHTS, CDR2 YDEGEE. CDR3: CASSPVRVQYF. The CDR3 bases are TGTGCCAGCAGCCCGGTTCGAGTGCAGTACTTC.

Here the CDR3 DNA reads TGTGCCAGCTCCTCCAAGCAAGACAACAATCAGCCCCAGCATTTT. It specifies CASSSKQDNNQPQHF. V is TRBV18 and J is TRBJ1-5, with D unclear. Germline V gene lookup returns CDR1 KGHSH and CDR2 LQKENI. Trimming took off 6 bases at V and 3 bases at J, with 15 bases between the two ends. The CDR3 consists of 15 residues. The full variable domain, with the rest looked up from reference TRBV18 and TRBJ1-5, is NAGVMQNPRHLVRRRGQEARLRCSPMKGHSHVYWYRQLPEEGLKFMVYLQKENIIDESGMPKERFSAEFPKEGPSILRIQQVVRGDSAAYFCASSSKQDNNQPQHFGDGTRLSIL.

CDR3 region: CASSQDVPGRLNTEAFF. DNA of the CDR3: TGCGCCAGCAGCCAAGATGTGCCGGGACGGCTGAACACTGAAGCTTTCTTT. The chain carries TRBV4-3 and TRBJ1-1; TRBD1 might be the D (5 bases). Germline CDR1 reads LGHNA; CDR2 reads YSLEER. CDR3 length: 17 residues. The V end was cut by 0 bases, the J end by 0 bases, with 14 bases between.

V is TRBV5-6 and J is TRBJ2-3; no reliable D call. CDR1 SGHDT and CDR2 YYEEEE come from the germline V gene. V was trimmed by 3 bases and J by 0 bases, leaving 5 bases between them. The length of the CDR3 is 13 residues. The chain's CDR3 is CASSSYSTDTQYF. The CDR3 nucleotides are TGTGCCAGCAGCTCCTATAGCACAGATACGCAGTATTTT. The full variable domain, rest sourced from reference TRBV5-6 and TRBJ2-3, is DAGVTQSPTHLIKTRGQQVTLRCSPKSGHDTVSWYQQALGQGPQFIFQYYEEEERQRGNFPDRFSGHQFPNYSSELNVNALLLGDSALYLCASSSYSTDTQYFGPGTRLTVL.

This clone has more than one count but fewer than ten. The gene calls are TRBV18 and TRBJ1-5; D gene ambiguous. The V and J ends lost 4 bases and 4 bases respectively, with 14 bases between them. Germline lookup yields CDR1 KGHSH and CDR2 LQKENI. The CDR3 consists of 15 residues. The CDR3 DNA sequence: TGTGCCAGCTCACTAAGGACCGCTGGGAATCAGCCCCAGCATTTT. Protein sequence: CASSLRTAGNQPQHF. Full variable domain (missing parts from reference TRBV18 and TRBJ1-5): NAGVMQNPRHLVRRRGQEARLRCSPMKGHSHVYWYRQLPEEGLKFMVYLQKENIIDESGMPKERFSAEFPKEGPSILRIQQVVRGDSAAYFCASSLRTAGNQPQHFGDGTRLSIL.

The V call is TRBV4-1, the J call TRBJ1-1; D is uncertain. Germline CDR1 and CDR2: MGHRA and YSYEKL. Trimming removed 2 bases from V and 1 base from J, with 8 bases in between. The CDR3 contains 14 residues. This CDR3 is CASSQKAGNTEAFF. As DNA, the CDR3 is TGCGCCAGCAGCCAAAAGGCAGGGAACACTGAAGCTTTCTTT.